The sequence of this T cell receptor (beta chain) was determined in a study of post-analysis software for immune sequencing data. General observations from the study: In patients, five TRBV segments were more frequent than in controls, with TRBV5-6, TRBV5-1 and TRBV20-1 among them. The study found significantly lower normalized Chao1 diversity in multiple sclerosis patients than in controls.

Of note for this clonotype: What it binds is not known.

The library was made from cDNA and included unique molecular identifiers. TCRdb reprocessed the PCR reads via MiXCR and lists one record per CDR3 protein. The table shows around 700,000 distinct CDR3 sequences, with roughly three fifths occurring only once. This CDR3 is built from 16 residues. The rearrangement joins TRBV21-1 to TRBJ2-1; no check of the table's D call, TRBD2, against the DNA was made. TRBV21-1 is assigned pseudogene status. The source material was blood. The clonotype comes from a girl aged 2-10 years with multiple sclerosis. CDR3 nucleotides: TGTGCCAGCAGCCCTTTACTAGCGGGAGCTATAAGGGAGCAGTTCTTC. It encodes CASSPLLAGAIREQFF.